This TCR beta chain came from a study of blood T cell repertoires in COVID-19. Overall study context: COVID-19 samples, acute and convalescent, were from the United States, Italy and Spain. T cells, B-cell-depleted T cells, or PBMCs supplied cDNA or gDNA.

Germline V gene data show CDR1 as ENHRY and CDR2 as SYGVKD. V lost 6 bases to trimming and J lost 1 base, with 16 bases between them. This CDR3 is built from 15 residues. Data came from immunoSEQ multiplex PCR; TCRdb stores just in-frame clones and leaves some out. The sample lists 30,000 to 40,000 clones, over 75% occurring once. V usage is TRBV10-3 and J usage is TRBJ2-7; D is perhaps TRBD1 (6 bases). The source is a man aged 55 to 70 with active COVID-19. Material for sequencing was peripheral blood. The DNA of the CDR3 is TGTGCCATCAGGGATTACAGGGCGCAGTCCTACGAGCAGTACTTC. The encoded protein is CAIRDYRAQSYEQYF.